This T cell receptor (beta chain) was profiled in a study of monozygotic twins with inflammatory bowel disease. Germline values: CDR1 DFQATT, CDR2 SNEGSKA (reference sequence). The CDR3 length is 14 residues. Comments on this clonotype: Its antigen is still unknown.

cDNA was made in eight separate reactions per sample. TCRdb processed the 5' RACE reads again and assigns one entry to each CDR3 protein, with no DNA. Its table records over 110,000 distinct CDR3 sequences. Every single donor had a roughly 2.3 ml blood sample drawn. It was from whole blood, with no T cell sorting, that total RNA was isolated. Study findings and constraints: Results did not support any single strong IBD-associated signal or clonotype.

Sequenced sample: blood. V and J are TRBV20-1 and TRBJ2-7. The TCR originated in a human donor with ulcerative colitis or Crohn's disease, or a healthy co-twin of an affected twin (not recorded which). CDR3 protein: CSVQTQQKDYEQYF.